This T cell receptor (beta chain) was sequenced during a study of vaccination and CD4 T cells after COVID-19. On the study more broadly: Overlapping spike peptides served as the stimulus for the cells. These peptides came from SARS-CoV-2 and from the common cold coronaviruses HCoV-NL63, HCoV-OC43 and HCoV-229E. Findings and caveats of the study: SARS-CoV-2-reactive clonotypes rose nonsignificantly, with the median going from roughly 21 to 40.

This clonotype was observed a few times. Its target is not known. The time point: late sampling 161 to 241 days after vaccination in a few convalescent patients. Indicated treatment: approximately 11-day PBMC culture with coronavirus spike peptide pools or control peptides (ViraFEST assay). IL-2 at about 11 IU/ml and peptide pools at approximately 10 ug/ml were added to PBMCs cultured at a few million per well. The CDR3 is 14 residues long. Germline-derived CDR1 and CDR2 are MDHEN and SYDVKM. Trimming took 3 bases from V and 2 from J, leaving 11 bases between them. Oncomine TCR Beta short-read sequencing was applied to DNA from cultured CD4+ T cells. Genomic DNA was taken out of cultured CD4+ T cells by extraction. TCRdb called the PCR reads again in MiXCR, with one record for every CDR3 protein. Of 20,000 to 25,000 distinct CDR3 sequences in the sample, 42% were seen once.

This receptor was obtained from a human donor who had recovered from COVID-19. This sample comprised CD4+ T cells from blood, cultured in vitro, obtained about 7 months after SARS-CoV-2 vaccination. The chain joins TRBV28 to TRBJ2-7; D may correspond to TRBD1 or TRBD2 (5 bases each). CDR3 sequence (DNA): TGTGCCAGCAGTTTGTGGGGGTCAGCCTACGAGCAGTACTTC. This gives the protein CASSLWGSAYEQYF.